The sequence of this T cell receptor beta chain was determined in a study of cytomegalovirus exposure and HLA in healthy donors (dated by TCRdb to 2015 to 2018). In the study overall: According to an earlier analysis of 587 of the donors, about 179 million T cells yielded 90 million to 130 million unique TCR beta sequences and about 300 Gb of sequence data. Approximately 300 gigabases of sequencing data and around 85 million unique TCR sequences made up an early release that covered 500 to 650 HLA-typed donors. Among the roughly 410 genotyped donors, 75% to 90% belonged to the genetic ancestry cluster associated with self-reported Caucasian donors. The study aimed to test whether signatures of past pathogen exposure could be identified by cataloging public T cell receptors. Using immunosequencing, the study profiled T cell repertoires from 500 to 800 subjects and related those repertoires to cytomegalovirus serostatus. Besides the first cohort of under 700 subjects, a separate validation cohort made up of roughly 120 different subjects was used. High-throughput TCR immunosequencing, statistical association of individual TCRs with disease status, and machine learning were combined to predict cytomegalovirus infection status. To study patterns of TCR occurrence, a later analysis re-analyzed previously published TCR beta repertoires from 666 donors and added high-resolution HLA genotyping. Rather than drawing on any new phenotypic data, the later analysis identified candidate immune exposures from TCR beta sequences and the way those sequences occurred across donors. In an earlier analysis of around 540 of the donors, high-throughput TCR beta sequencing was used to judge whether each TCR beta V gene segment behaved as functional or pseudogenic. Donor age, sex, ethnicity and CMV serostatus were compiled together with the repertoire data. A later genetic analysis used genome-wide SNP genotypes for about 65% of the 666 donors, treating that subset as a discovery cohort. All discovery cohort repertoires had been generated using a single sequencing platform. HLA typing included class I and class II loci at four-digit resolution. The number of donors typed differed by locus, with roughly 629-640 for A, B, C, DRB1 and DQB1, more than 500 for DQA1, 606 for DPA1, and 472 for DPB1. Because of strong linkage in the cohort, four or five DR-DQ haplotypes were treated as single units for association and clustering. Among a few hundred genotyped donors of the cohort, an average of 235,054 unique TCR beta nucleotide sequences were sequenced per donor, roughly 18% of them non-productive.

The cohort comprised some 700 healthy bone marrow donors. At the time of sampling, all cohort members were nominally healthy, though unrecorded immune exposures were likely present. The donor tested CMV seronegative and was one of the 352 seronegative cohort members. A peripheral blood sample was collected from each donor, and TCR beta sequencing was performed on peripheral blood mononuclear cells. Genomic DNA extraction from the blood cell samples was performed with the Qiagen DNeasy Blood Extraction Kit. The library was generated by the immunoSEQ multiplex PCR assay. The multiplex PCR relied on a mix of 60 forward primers for TCR Vbeta segments and 13 reverse primers for TCR Jbeta segments. Amplification of the CDR3 region of rearranged TCR beta genes was performed with a multiplex PCR assay on genomic DNA. The amplified TCR beta libraries were sequenced on the Illumina HiSeq System as 87-base-pair reads. The authors' analysis ran thus. Across the 700 or so repertoires, a later analysis counted 60 million to 90 million unique TCR beta chains, some 11 million of which were shared by at least two donors. To remove PCR and sequencing errors, raw reads were error-corrected and collapsed into unique sequences using a nearest-neighbor algorithm that merged closely related sequences. V, D and J gene segments were assigned by aligning CDR3 sequences to IMGT reference sequences. For a sequence to be retained, a match of at least six nucleotides to both a V gene segment and a J gene segment was required. Rearrangements were classified as productive when the CDR3 lacked stop codons and remained in frame with V and J, and all other rearrangements were classified as non-productive. CDR3 was defined by IMGT convention, running from the second conserved V-encoded cysteine to the conserved J-encoded phenylalanine. The earlier analysis of roughly 590 of the donors excluded any sequence lacking an unambiguous match to a single V gene segment. An earlier analysis of about 590 of the donors classified V segments as functional when productive rearrangements were above 56.7% and as segregating when the standard deviation between donors was above 5%. A statistical classification framework was developed to diagnose cytomegalovirus status using the catalog of TCR beta chain sequences. V and J gene assignment, in a later analysis, came from comparing TCR nucleotide sequences with IMGT/GENE-DB human TR gene sequences. The TCRdist pipeline was used in a later analysis to assign CDR3 sequences and most-parsimonious VDJ recombination scenarios. In a later analysis, every TCR beta chain was defined by the combination of its CDR3 amino acid sequence and its V-gene family, and reads without a unique V-gene family were dropped. As a way to deal with suspected cross-contamination and a sequencing artifact, a later analysis dropped 640 or so nucleotide sequences that were highly shared and had low generation probability. In a later analysis, a clonal expansion index was calculated for each public chain from normalized within-repertoire ranks of inferred template counts. In a later analysis, generation probabilities were computed with a VDJ recombination model fitted to out-of-frame rearrangements, and the resulting probabilities were checked against IGoR. In a later analysis, TCR-TCR, TCR-HLA and TCR-CMV co-occurrence was scored with hypergeometric tests, and a repertoire-size bias correction was applied to TCR pairs. In a later analysis, false discovery rates were estimated by permuting HLA or CMV assignments 20 times. In a later analysis, co-occurring TCRs were grouped with DBSCAN, and TCRdist sequence similarity was added when clustering was performed within HLA-allele-positive subsets. For co-occurrence clustering, repertoires with fewer than 30,000 or more than 120,000 public chains were excluded, along with roughly 5 repertoires with anomalous nucleotide sharing. TCRdb took over this immuneACCESS table, retaining in-frame rearrangements with V and J assigned. Such tables are incomplete; in checked studies, under half of the missing clones stem from an unresolved V gene, and the remainder is unexplained. D and trimming come from the DNA, and the V and J calls and clone size come from that table. This sample gives 100,000 or so clones in total; 80% of them show up just once. 7.3% of the sample is in the top ten clones.

This clone was observed once. This receptor's antigen is unknown. No quality values exist for individual bases; no much larger clone is one base distant. The CDR3, from cysteine to phenylalanine, totals 17 residues. The sequence is cut down to CDR3 DNA, 51 bases in frame from base 1. CDR1 and CDR2, per the germline V gene, are SGHVS and FNYEAQ. V is clipped by 0 bases and J by 0 bases, and the sequence between their germline boundaries is 12 bases long. Overall study outcomes, separate from this receptor: A further reported finding was that TCR beta sequences accurately predicted the HLA-A and HLA-B alleles for most subjects in the first cohort. The only immune exposure information available for the cohort was CMV serostatus. When HLA alleles, especially DR and DQ, strongly co-occurred, TCR associations were difficult to assign to individual alleles. In a later genetic analysis, fewer N-insertions in productive TCRs were reported among donors in an Asian-associated ancestry cluster than the approximately 710-donor mean. The earlier analysis of 587 of the donors excluded about 16 rarely observed V segments, including chromosome 9 orphons, because counts were too low. Cytomegalovirus status was reported to be diagnosed by the classifier with high specificity and sensitivity in both the original and validation cohorts. In vitro tests confirmed that a few of the cytomegalovirus-associated TCR beta chains recognize cytomegalovirus antigens. Roughly uniform sequencing depth across donors was assumed in presence/absence analyses, although this assumption may not hold. Several of the top co-occurrence clusters appeared to be linked to parvovirus B19, influenza, CMV and Epstein-Barr virus, according to a later analysis. A later analysis found that TCR association rates varied across HLA loci, with DRB1 alleles showing the most associated TCRs and HLA-C alleles the fewest. An earlier analysis of approximately 600 of the donors showed that most TCR beta V segments appeared in productive rearrangements either about 90% or about 30% of the time, which broadly matched IMGT annotations. HLA typing was unavailable for some donors at each locus, so association tests used only the typed subset. A later analysis found that most CMV-associated TCR beta chains appeared HLA-restricted, with HLA associations seemingly driven largely by CMV exposure. At a false discovery rate of 0.05, a later analysis linked roughly 17,000 TCR beta sequences to specific HLA alleles. Some IMGT-functional V segments, including TRBV6-2 and TRBV6-3, could not be distinguished by the 87-base-pair reads and were therefore excluded. Only TCR beta chains were sequenced in this cohort, and the absence of alpha or paired-chain data limited detectable features. Linkage disequilibrium might explain the correlated functional status among segregating V segments, but an unknown experimental factor could not be excluded. A cluster of highly shared sequence variants was judged likely to represent a technical artifact of the sequencing pipeline. An association between a missense DCLRE1C variant and V-gene and J-gene trimming of TCR beta chains was found in a later genetic analysis and replicated in an independent cohort. The study listed 150 to 200 TCR beta chains as associated with cytomegalovirus. It was suggested by the authors that the approach could potentially be generalized to other disease states and immunological phenotypes. In a later analysis, HLA-associated TCR beta chains were found to be more clonally expanded and to have lower generation probabilities than equally common non-associated chains. Across donors, most TCR sequences were observed very rarely, whereas some public TCRs were present in many individuals.

The clonotype comes from a man aged 25-45 years in good health and CMV-seronegative. The chain was built from TRBV7-6 and TRBJ2-1; TRBD2 is a weak D gene call, 6 bases matching. The material sequenced was PBMCs. The DNA is as follows: TGTGCCAGCAGCTTAGCGTGGCGGGGCAGCTCCTACAATGAGCAGTTCTTC. This gives the protein CASSLAWRGSSYNEQFF.